Listed here are 12 T cell receptor beta chains from one sample, sequenced in a study of vaccination effects on CD4 cells after COVID-19 (dated by TCRdb to the early 2020s). Libraries were built with the immunoSEQ multiplex PCR assay. Drawn from immuneACCESS, this table holds only the in-frame rearrangements with V and J called that TCRdb kept. Clones are partly lost; checked studies trace under half to an unresolved V gene and leave the rest unexplained. Recorded for this sample are about 23,000 clones; 73% of them occurred a single time. The top ten clones comprise 5% of the sample. To identify antigen-specific CD4+ T cell clonotypes by their expansion, the ViraFEST assay first stimulated PBMC with viral peptide pools and then applied TCR sequencing. After less than 13 days of culture, CD4+ T cells were isolated with the EasySep CD4+ T cell isolation kit. None of the healthy vaccine recipients had a prior SARS-CoV-2 infection, which was confirmed by nucleocapsid antibody tests that came back negative both before and after vaccination.

The antigens these receptors bind are not known. This specimen consisted of CD4+ T cells from PBMCs cultured with SARS-CoV-2 spike peptides, obtained before COVID-19 vaccination. The sample's cell subset or site, from its label and the paper: SARS-CoV-2 spike overlapping peptide pool stimulation. These receptors came from a human donor who received a COVID-19 vaccine.

This sequence joins TRBV6-5 and TRBJ2-2; D not resolved. The CDR3 length is 13 residues. CDR1 MNHEY and CDR2 SVGAGI come from the germline V gene. V lost 10 bases, J lost 3 bases, and 12 bases lay in between. CDR3 amino acids: CATRFSDTGELFF. CDR3 DNA: TGTGCCACCCGGTTCAGCGACACCGGGGAGCTGTTTTTT.

This sequence joins TRBV24-1 and TRBJ2-3; D not resolved. There are 16 residues in the CDR3. The V end lost 3 bases, the J end lost 0 bases, and 12 bases lay between the germline ends. Germline V gene data show CDR1 as KGHDR and CDR2 as SFDVKD. CDR3 nucleotides: TGTGCCACCAGTGATGAGAATAATCCTAGCACAGATACGCAGTATTTT. Encoded protein: CATSDENNPSTDTQYF.

This clone was detected only a few times. This sequence joins TRBV9 and TRBJ2-1, with 7 bases aligning to TRBD2. Germline loops: CDR1 SGDLS, CDR2 YYNGEE. The CDR3 has 15 residues. Unmatched junction bases numbered 5, after V lost 0 bases and J lost 5 bases. CDR3 bases: TGTGCCAGCAGCGTAGGCGGGGGATCGAACAATGAGCAGTTCTTC. Translation: CASSVGGGSNNEQFF.

The V gene is TRBV6-5, the J gene TRBJ2-7; 11 nucleotides agree with TRBD2. Trimming at V came to 6 bases and at J to 1 base, leaving 5 bases not matched to a gene. This CDR3 contains 15 residues. Germline CDR1 reads MNHEY; CDR2 reads SVGAGI. CDR3 region: CASSRTSGGSYEQYF. CDR3 in DNA: TGTGCCAGCAGCCGCACTAGCGGGGGATCCTACGAGCAGTACTTC.

This sequence joins TRBV14 and TRBJ2-7; D gene uncertain. Germline assignment: CDR1 SGHDN and CDR2 FVKESK. V gave up 0 bases and J gave up 3 bases, with 12 bases separating them. The CDR3 spans 15 residues. Here the CDR3 DNA reads TGTGCCAGCAGCCAAGACCAAGGTAGCTACTACGAGCAGTACTTC. It yields the protein CASSQDQGSYYEQYF. Complete variable domain (other parts from reference TRBV14 and TRBJ2-7): EAGVTQFPSHSVIEKGQTVTLRCDPISGHDNLYWYRRVMGKEIKFLLHFVKESKQDESGMPNNRFLAERTGGTYSTLKVQPAELEDSGVYFCASSQDQGSYYEQYFGPGTRLTVT.

This clone was seen more than once but under ten times. V gene TRBV6-1 combines with J gene TRBJ1-1; TRBD1 aligns across 8 bases. This CDR3 has 14 amino acids. Germline values: CDR1 MNHNS, CDR2 SASEGT. Unmatched junction bases numbered 7, after V lost 6 bases and J lost 4 bases. CDR3 bases: TGTGCCAGCAGCCGCCGACAGGGGTCCACTGAAGCTTTCTTT. It specifies CASSRRQGSTEAFF.

This chain joins TRBV27 and TRBJ1-4, with a possible D match to TRBD1 (6 bases). The CDR3 sequence is 16 residues long. Germline assignment: CDR1 MNHEY and CDR2 SMNVEV (reference sequence). The V end lost 4 bases, the J end lost 10 bases, and 22 bases lay between the germline ends. CDR3 DNA sequence: TGTGCCAGCAGTTCACAATCACCGGGACATAGAGGAAAACTGTTTTTT. Protein product: CASSSQSPGHRGKLFF.

CDR3 in DNA: TGTGCCAGCAGTTTAAGCGTCGGTGAAAAACTGTTTTTT. Protein: CASSLSVGEKLFF. The chain links TRBV12-3 or TRBV12-4 to TRBJ1-4; D ambiguous. CDR3 size: 13 residues. The ends were cut back, 2 bases at V and 7 bases at J, with 8 bases in the middle.

The rearrangement links TRBV28 to TRBJ2-4; no firm D call. The V end was cut by 10 bases, the J end by 0 bases, with 13 bases between. CDR1 and CDR2 from the germline V gene are MDHEN and SYDVKM. The CDR3 has 14 residues. CDR3 DNA: TGTGCCATCGTACCCGAGATAGCCAAAAACATTCAGTACTTC. Encoded protein: CAIVPEIAKNIQYF.

The chain uses TRBV20-1 and TRBJ2-1; no firm D call. Trimming cost V 6 bases and J 9 bases, with 12 bases left between them. CDR1 is DFQATT, CDR2 SNEGSKA, per germline (reference sequence). The length of the CDR3 is 11 residues. This CDR3 reads CSAKMGFEQFF. CDR3 in DNA: TGCAGTGCCAAAATGGGCTTTGAGCAGTTCTTC.

The gene calls are TRBV20-1 and TRBJ2-7, with D possibly being TRBD2 (5 bases). This CDR3 is 11 amino acids long. V lost 5 bases to trimming and J lost 5 bases, with 10 bases between them. Germline V CDR1 and CDR2: DFQATT, SNEGSKA (reference sequence). The CDR3 loop reads CSASGLNEQYF. CDR3 DNA sequence: TGCAGTGCTTCAGGACTCAACGAGCAGTACTTC.

The chain is built from TRBV30 and TRBJ1-1; D unresolved. Germline CDR1 and CDR2: GTSNPN and SVGIG (reference sequence). This CDR3 has 8 amino acids. Deletions cut 7 bases from V and 10 bases from J, with 7 bases between. The CDR3 DNA reads as TGTGCCTATCACCGAGCTTTCTTT. The encoded protein is CAYHRAFF.